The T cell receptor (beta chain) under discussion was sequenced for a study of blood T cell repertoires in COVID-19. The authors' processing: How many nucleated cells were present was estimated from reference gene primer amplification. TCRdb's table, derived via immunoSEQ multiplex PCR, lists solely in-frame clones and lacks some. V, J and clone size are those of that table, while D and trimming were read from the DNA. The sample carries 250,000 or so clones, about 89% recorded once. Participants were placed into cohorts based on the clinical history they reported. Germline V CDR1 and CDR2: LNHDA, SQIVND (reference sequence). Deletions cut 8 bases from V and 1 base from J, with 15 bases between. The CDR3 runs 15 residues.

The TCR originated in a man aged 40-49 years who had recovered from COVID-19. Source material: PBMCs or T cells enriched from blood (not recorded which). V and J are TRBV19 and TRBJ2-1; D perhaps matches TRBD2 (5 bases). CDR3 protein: CASGVTRDSYNEQFF. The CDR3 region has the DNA TGTGCCAGTGGGGTTACTAGGGATTCCTACAATGAGCAGTTCTTC.